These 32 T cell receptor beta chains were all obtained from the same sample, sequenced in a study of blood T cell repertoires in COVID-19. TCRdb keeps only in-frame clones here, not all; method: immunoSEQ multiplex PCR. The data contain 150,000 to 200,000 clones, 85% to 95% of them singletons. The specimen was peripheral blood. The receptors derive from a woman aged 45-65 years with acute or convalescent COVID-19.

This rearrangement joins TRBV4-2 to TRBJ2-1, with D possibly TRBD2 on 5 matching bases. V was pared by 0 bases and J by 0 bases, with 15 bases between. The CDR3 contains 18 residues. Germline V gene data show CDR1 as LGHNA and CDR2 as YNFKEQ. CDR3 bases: TGTGCCAGCAGCCAAGAGGCAAGCGGACCGAGCTCCTACAATGAGCAGTTCTTC. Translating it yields CASSQEASGPSSYNEQFF.

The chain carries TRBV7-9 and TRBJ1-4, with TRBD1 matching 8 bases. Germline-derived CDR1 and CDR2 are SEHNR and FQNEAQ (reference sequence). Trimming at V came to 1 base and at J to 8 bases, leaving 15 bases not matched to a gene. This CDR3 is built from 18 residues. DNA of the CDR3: TGTGCCAGCAGCTTAGTATGGAACAGGGGGTCGACTCGAGAAAAACTGTTTTTT. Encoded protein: CASSLVWNRGSTREKLFF.

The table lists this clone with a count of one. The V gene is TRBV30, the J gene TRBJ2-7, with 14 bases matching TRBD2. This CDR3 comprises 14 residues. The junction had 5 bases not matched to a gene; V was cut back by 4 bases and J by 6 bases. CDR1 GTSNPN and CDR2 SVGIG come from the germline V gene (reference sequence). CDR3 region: CAWKGGLAGVEQYF. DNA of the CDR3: TGTGCCTGGAAAGGGGGACTAGCGGGAGTCGAGCAGTACTTC.

The CDR3 here is CASSFSDRAKETQYF. The CDR3 bases are TGTGCCAGCAGTTTTTCGGACAGGGCCAAGGAGACCCAGTACTTC. This chain uses TRBV28 with TRBJ2-5; TRBD1 matches 8 bases. Trimming cost V 3 bases and J 5 bases; bases outside gene matches: 8. This CDR3 region has 15 residues. Per germline, CDR1 MDHEN and CDR2 SYDVKM.

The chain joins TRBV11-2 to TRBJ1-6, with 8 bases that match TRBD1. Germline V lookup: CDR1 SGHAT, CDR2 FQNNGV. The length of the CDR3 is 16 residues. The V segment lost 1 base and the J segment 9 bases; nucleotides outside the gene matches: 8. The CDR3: CASSLGQGRGLSPLHF. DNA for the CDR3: TGTGCCAGCAGCTTAGGACAGGGCAGGGGGCTTTCACCCCTCCACTTT.

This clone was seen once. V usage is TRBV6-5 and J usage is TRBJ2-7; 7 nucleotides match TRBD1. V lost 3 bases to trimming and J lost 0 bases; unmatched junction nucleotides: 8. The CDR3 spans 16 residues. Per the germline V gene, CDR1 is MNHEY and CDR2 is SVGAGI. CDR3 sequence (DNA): TGTGCCAGCAGTTATACCGGGACAGCGAGCTCCTACGAGCAGTACTTC. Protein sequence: CASSYTGTASSYEQYF.

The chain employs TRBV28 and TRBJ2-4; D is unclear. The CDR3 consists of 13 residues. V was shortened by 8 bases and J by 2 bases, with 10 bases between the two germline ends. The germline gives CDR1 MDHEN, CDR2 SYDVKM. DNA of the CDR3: TGTGCCAGCCTCGCGAGTCCCAAAAACATTCAGTACTTC. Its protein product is CASLASPKNIQYF.

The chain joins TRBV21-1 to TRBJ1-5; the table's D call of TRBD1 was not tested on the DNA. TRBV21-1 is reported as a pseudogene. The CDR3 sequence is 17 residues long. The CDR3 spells CASSKEDRANSNQPQHF. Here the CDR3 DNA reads TGTGCCAGCAGCAAAGAAGACAGGGCGAATAGCAATCAGCCCCAGCATTTT.

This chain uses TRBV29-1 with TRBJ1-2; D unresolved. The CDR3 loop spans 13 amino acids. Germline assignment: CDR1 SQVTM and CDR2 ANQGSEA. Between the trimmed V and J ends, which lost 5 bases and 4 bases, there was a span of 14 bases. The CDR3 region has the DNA TGCAGCGTTCCAAGCACAGCTTCCTATGGCTACACCTTC. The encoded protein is CSVPSTASYGYTF.

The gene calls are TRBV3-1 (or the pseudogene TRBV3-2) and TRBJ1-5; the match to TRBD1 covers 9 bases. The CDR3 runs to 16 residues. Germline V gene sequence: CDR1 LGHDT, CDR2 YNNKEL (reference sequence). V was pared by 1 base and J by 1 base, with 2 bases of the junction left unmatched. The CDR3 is CASSQAGTGSNQPQHF. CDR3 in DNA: TGTGCCAGCAGCCAAGCAGGGACAGGGAGCAATCAGCCCCAGCATTTT.

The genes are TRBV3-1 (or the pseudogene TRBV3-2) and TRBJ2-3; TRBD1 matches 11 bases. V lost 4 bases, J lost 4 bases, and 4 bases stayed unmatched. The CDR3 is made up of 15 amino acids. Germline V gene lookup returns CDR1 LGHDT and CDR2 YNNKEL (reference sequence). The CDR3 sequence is CASSPGQGAPDTQYF. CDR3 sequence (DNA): TGTGCCAGCAGCCCCGGACAGGGGGCCCCAGATACGCAGTATTTT.

CDR3 DNA sequence: TGTGCCAGTAGTTCACAGAGCTCTGGGGCCAACGTCCTGACTTTC. The encoded protein is CASSSQSSGANVLTF. The rearrangement joins TRBV19 to TRBJ2-6; the D is unclear. V lost 5 bases to trimming and J lost 0 bases, with 8 bases between them. The germline V gene encodes CDR1 LNHDA and CDR2 SQIVND (reference sequence). There are 15 residues in the CDR3.

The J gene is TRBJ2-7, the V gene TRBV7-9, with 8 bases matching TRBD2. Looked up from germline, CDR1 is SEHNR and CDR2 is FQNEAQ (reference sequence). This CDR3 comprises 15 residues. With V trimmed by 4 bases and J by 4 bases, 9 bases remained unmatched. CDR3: CASSSSGGAGYEQYF. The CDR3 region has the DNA TGTGCCAGCAGCTCCTCCGGGGGGGCCGGTTACGAGCAGTACTTC. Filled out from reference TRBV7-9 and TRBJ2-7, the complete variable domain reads DTGVSQNPRHKITKRGQNVTFRCDPISEHNRLYWYRQTLGQGPEFLTYFQNEAQLEKSRLLSDRFSAERPKGSFSTLEIQRTEQGDSAMYLCASSSSGGAGYEQYFGPGTRLTVT.

CDR3 amino acids: CASSFHLNTEAFF. In DNA form, the CDR3 reads TGTGCCAGCAGCTTTCACTTGAACACTGAAGCTTTCTTT. The chain employs TRBV7-3 and TRBJ1-1; D gene unclear. From germline, CDR1 is SGHTA and CDR2 FQGTGA. V was pared by 3 bases and J by 0 bases, with 5 bases between. This CDR3 has 13 residues.

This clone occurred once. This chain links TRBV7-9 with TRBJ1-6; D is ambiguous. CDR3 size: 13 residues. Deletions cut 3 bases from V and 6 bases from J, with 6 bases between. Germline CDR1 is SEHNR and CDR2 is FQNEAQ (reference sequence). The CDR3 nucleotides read TGTGCCAGCAGCTTGGGGAGTAATTCACCCCTCCACTTT. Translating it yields CASSLGSNSPLHF.

This chain's CDR3 is CSVEDRTLHYGYTF. The CDR3 DNA reads TGCAGCGTTGAAGACAGAACCTTACACTATGGCTACACCTTC. The gene calls are TRBV29-1 and TRBJ1-2; D call uncertain. Germline CDR1 and CDR2: SQVTM and ANQGSEA. The CDR3 consists of 14 residues. The V end lost 0 bases, the J end lost 3 bases, and 11 bases lay between the germline ends.

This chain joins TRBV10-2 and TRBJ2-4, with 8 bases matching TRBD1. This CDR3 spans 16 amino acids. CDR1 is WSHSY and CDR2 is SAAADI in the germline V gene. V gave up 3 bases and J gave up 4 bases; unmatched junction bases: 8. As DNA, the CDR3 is TGCGCCAGCAGTGATGGTCCAGGGGGCTCGAAAAACATTCAGTACTTC. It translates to CASSDGPGGSKNIQYF.

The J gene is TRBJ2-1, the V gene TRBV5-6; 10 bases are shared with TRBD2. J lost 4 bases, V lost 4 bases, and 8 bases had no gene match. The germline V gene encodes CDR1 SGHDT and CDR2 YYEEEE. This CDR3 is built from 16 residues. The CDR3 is CASSLVAGGPYNEQFF. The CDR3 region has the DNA TGTGCCAGCAGCCTAGTAGCGGGAGGCCCTTACAATGAGCAGTTCTTC.

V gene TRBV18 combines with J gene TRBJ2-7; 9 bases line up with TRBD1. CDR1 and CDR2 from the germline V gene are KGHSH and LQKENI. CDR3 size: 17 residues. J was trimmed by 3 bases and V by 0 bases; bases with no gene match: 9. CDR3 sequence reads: CASSPPPRQGGVYEQYF. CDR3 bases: TGTGCCAGCTCACCACCTCCTCGACAGGGGGGGGTCTACGAGCAGTACTTC.

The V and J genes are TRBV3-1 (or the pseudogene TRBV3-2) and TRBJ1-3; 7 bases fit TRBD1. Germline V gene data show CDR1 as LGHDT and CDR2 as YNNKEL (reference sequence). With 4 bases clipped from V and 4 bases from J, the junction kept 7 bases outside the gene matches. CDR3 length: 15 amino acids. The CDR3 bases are TGTGCCAGCAGCCCCTCCACAGGGGTGGGAAACACCATATATTTT. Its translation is CASSPSTGVGNTIYF.

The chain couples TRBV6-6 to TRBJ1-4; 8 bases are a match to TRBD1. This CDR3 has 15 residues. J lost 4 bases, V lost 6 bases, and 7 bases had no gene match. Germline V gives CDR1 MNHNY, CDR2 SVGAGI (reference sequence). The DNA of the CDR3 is TGTGCCAGCAGGCCGGGACAGGCCTTTAATGAAAAACTGTTTTTT. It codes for CASRPGQAFNEKLFF.

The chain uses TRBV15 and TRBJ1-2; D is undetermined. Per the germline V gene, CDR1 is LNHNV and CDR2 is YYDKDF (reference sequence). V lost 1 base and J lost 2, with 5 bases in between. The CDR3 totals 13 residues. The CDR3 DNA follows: TGTGCCACCAGCAGAGGAGGGAACTATGGCTACACCTTC. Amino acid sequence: CATSRGGNYGYTF.

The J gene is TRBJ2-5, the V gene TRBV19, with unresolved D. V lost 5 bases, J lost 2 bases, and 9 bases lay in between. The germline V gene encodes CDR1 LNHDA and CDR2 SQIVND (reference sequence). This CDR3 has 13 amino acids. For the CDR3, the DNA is TGTGCCAGTAGTGGCCGCAAGCAAGAGACCCAGTACTTC. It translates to CASSGRKQETQYF. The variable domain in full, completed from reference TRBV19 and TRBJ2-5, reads DGGITQSPKYLFRKEGQNVTLSCEQNLNHDAMYWYRQDPGQGLRLIYYSQIVNDFQKGDIAEGYSVSREKKESFPLTVTSAQKNPTAFYLCASSGRKQETQYFGPGTRLLVL.

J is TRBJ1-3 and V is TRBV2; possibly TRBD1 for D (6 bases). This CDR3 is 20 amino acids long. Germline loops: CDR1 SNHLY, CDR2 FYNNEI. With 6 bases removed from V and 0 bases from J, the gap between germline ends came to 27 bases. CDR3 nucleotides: TGTGCCAGCAGGGCATTCGGGACACAATATGACCCAAGCTCTGGAAACACCATATATTTT. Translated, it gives CASRAFGTQYDPSSGNTIYF.

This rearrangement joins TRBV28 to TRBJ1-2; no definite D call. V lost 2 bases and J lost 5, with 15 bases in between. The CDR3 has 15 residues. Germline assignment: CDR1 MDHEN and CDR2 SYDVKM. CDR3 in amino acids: CASSLDTFQPYGYTF. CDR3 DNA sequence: TGTGCCAGCAGTTTAGACACTTTCCAACCTTATGGCTACACCTTC.

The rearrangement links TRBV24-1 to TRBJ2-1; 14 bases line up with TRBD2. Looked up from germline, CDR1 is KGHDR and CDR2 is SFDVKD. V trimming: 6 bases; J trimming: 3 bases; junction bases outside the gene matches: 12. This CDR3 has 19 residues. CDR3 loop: CATSHNPGTSGRLYNEQFF. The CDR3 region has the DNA TGTGCCACCAGTCACAACCCCGGGACTAGCGGGAGACTCTACAATGAGCAGTTCTTC.

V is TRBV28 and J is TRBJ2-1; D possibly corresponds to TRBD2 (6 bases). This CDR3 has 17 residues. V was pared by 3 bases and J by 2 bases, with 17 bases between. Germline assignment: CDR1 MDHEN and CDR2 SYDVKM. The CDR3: CASSLLSWGVTYNEQFF. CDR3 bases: TGTGCCAGCAGTTTGCTAAGCTGGGGGGTGACCTACAATGAGCAGTTCTTC.

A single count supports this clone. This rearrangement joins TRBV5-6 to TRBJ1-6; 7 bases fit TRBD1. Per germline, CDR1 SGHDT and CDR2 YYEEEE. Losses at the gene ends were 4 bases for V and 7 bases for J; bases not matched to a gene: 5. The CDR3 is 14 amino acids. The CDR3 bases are TGTGCCAGCAGCACACAGGGGCGGAATTCACCCCTCCACTTT. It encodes CASSTQGRNSPLHF. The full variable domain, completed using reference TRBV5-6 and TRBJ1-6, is DAGVTQSPTHLIKTRGQQVTLRCSPKSGHDTVSWYQQALGQGPQFIFQYYEEEERQRGNFPDRFSGHQFPNYSSELNVNALLLGDSALYLCASSTQGRNSPLHFGNGTRLTVT.

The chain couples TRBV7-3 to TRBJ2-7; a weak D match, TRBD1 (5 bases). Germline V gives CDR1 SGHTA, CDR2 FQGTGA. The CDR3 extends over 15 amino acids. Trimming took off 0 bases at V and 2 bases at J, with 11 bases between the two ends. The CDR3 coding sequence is TGTGCCAGCAGCTTAACTCGAACAGGCCCCTACGAGCAGTACTTC. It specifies CASSLTRTGPYEQYF.

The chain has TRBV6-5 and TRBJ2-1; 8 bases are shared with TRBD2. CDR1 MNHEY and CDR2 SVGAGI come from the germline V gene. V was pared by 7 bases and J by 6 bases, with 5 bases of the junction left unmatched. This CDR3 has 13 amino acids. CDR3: CASKSGTSNEQFF. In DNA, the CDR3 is TGTGCCAGCAAATCCGGGACTAGCAATGAGCAGTTCTTC.

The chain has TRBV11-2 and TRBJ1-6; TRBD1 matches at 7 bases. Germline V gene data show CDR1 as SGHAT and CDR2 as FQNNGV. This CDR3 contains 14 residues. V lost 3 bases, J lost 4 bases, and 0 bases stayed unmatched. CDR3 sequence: CASSLTGYNSPLHF. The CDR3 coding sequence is TGTGCCAGCAGCTTGACAGGGTATAATTCACCCCTCCACTTT.

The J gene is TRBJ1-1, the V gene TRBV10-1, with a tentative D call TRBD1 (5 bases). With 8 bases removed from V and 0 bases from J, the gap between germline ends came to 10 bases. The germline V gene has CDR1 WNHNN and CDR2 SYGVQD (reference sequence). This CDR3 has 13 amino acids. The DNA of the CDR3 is TGCGCCAGCTCCGCGGGGGTGAACACTGAAGCTTTCTTT. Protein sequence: CASSAGVNTEAFF.